The T cell receptor (beta chain) under discussion was sequenced for a study of OX40 agonist ivuxolimab in advanced cancers. Across the study: Patients received ivuxolimab, an intravenous treatment, every 2 weeks at 0.01 to 10 mg/kg. Dose-escalation patients were diagnosed with hepatocellular carcinoma, melanoma, renal cell cancer or head and neck cancer.

Notes on the study in general: CD4+ T cells averaged fewer expanded clones than CD8+ T cells.

V shed 4 bases, J shed 4 bases, and the junction held 5 bases outside the gene matches. The CDR3 spans 17 residues. The germline gives CDR1 SEHNR, CDR2 FQNEAQ (reference sequence). About this clone: The antigen remains undetermined.

Produced via immunoSEQ multiplex PCR; TCRdb's table is partial and in-frame only. This sample has roughly 48,000 clones, with around 84% found just once. Blood specimens came from baseline, cycle 4 day 1, and cycle 7 day 1. This clonotype was sampled from an adult with an advanced solid tumor such as melanoma, head and neck, liver or kidney cancer. The starting material was CD4+ or CD8+ T cells sorted from blood, obtained in a trial of the OX40 agonist ivuxolimab. V gene TRBV7-9 combines with J gene TRBJ2-3, with 16 bases aligning to TRBD2. CDR3 coding DNA: TGTGCCAGCAGCTCGGGACTAGCGGGGGGGACGGCAGATACGCAGTATTTT. It yields the protein CASSSGLAGGTADTQYF.